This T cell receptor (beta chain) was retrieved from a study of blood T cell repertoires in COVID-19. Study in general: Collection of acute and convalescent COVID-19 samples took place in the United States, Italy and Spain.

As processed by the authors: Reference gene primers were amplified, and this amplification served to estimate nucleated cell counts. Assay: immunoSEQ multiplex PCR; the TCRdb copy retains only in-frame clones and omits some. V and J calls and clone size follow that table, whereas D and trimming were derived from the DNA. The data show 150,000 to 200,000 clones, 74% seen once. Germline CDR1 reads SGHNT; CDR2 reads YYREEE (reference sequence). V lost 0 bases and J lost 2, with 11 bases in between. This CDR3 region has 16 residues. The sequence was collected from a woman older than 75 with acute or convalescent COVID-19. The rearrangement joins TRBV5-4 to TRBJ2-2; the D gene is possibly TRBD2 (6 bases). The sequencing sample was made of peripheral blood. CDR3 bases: TGTGCCAGCAGCTTGGGTGGGACTGCAAACACCGGGGAGCTGTTTTTT. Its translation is CASSLGGTANTGELFF.